The 30 T cell receptor beta chains below all came from one sample that was sequenced in a study of blood T cells in healthy people across ages. The second PCR ran 7 to 11 cycles with a sample-barcoded 5' primer and J-beta primers. TCRdb recomputed calls from the 5' RACE reads with MiXCR, one row per CDR3 protein. The sample contains 650,000 to 1,000,000 distinct CDR3 sequences, less than 60% of which appear only once. Sequencing used blood. These receptors were collected from an older man in good health.

This clonotype has a count of ten or more. The chain has TRBV20-1 and TRBJ1-2; 7 bases map to TRBD1. The V gene end was trimmed by 0 bases and the J gene end by 9 bases; junction bases not matched to a gene: 4. The CDR3 sequence is 12 residues long. Germline assignment: CDR1 DFQATT and CDR2 SNEGSKA (reference sequence). CDR3 residues: CSAREDRLRYTF. In DNA, the CDR3 is TGCAGTGCTAGAGAGGACAGGCTCCGCTACACCTTC.

The chain links TRBV20-1 to TRBJ2-3, with TRBD2 matching over 15 bases. Germline CDR1 reads DFQATT; CDR2 reads SNEGSKA (reference sequence). The CDR3 is 14 amino acids. The CDR3 nucleotides are TGCAGCGGGGGACTAGCGGGAGGTCGGACAGCGCAGTATTTT. This translates into CSGGLAGGRTAQYF.

Regarding this clonotype: A read error may produce the germline difference seen at one junction end. The chain employs TRBV12-3 or TRBV12-4 and TRBJ2-2, with 8 bases matching TRBD2. CDR3 length equals 16 residues. CDR3 amino acids: CASSLRSGTNTGELFF. CDR3 bases: TGTGCCAGCAGTTTACGTAGCGGGACGAACACTGGGGAGCTGTTTTTT.

This clonotype was counted ten times or more. The CDR3 sequence: CASSFNPGPETQYF. The DNA of the CDR3 is TGTGCCAGCAGCTTTAACCCGGGTCCAGAGACCCAGTACTTC. The chain carries TRBV7-8 and TRBJ2-5; D remains ambiguous. V was shortened by 3 bases and J by 4 bases, with 12 bases between the two germline ends. Germline V gives CDR1 SGHVS, CDR2 FQNEAQ. This CDR3 is 14 amino acids long.

V and J are TRBV4-2 and TRBJ1-5; D uncertain. Between the trimmed V and J ends, which lost 5 bases and 4 bases, there was a span of 15 bases. Germline V gene data show CDR1 as LGHNA and CDR2 as YNFKEQ. The CDR3 loop spans 15 amino acids. CDR3: CASSGPTGSNQPQHF. In nucleotides, the CDR3 is TGTGCCAGCAGCGGACCCACTGGCTCTAATCAGCCCCAGCATTTT.

The chain couples TRBV4-2 to TRBJ2-4; maybe TRBD2 (6 bases). Per germline, CDR1 LGHNA and CDR2 YNFKEQ. This CDR3 has 15 residues. The V gene lost 4 bases and the J gene lost 7 bases, with 17 bases spanning the gap. The CDR3 sequence: CASSPDLEAGNIQYF. DNA of the CDR3: TGTGCCAGCAGCCCCGATTTAGAGGCGGGGAACATTCAGTACTTC.

The V and J genes are TRBV6-6 and TRBJ2-1; D gene uncertain. Deletions cut 2 bases from V and 12 bases from J, with 17 bases between. The CDR3 runs to 14 residues. CDR1 MNHNY and CDR2 SVGAGI come from the germline V gene (reference sequence). The CDR3 bases are TGTGCCAGCAGTTACCTCGCCAGCGAGAGTAGGCAGTTCTTC. Translated, it gives CASSYLASESRQFF.

This clonotype has only a few counts. V usage is TRBV10-3 and J usage is TRBJ1-1; no reliable D call. V shed 0 bases and J shed 5 bases, with 4 bases lying between them. This CDR3 contains 12 residues. CDR1 is ENHRY, CDR2 SYGVKD, per germline. CDR3 sequence reads: CAISESRTEAFF. CDR3 DNA: TGTGCCATCAGTGAGTCGCGTACTGAAGCTTTCTTT.

The chain carries TRBV6-4 and TRBJ2-2; 7 nucleotides agree with TRBD1. The germline V gene encodes CDR1 MRHNA and CDR2 SNTAGT. Trimming took 7 bases from V and 4 from J; bases not matched to a gene: 6. The CDR3 totals 14 residues. The CDR3 loop reads CASKWDSITGELFF. In DNA, the CDR3 is TGTGCCAGCAAATGGGACAGTATCACCGGGGAGCTGTTTTTT.

This clonotype was picked up many times. The chain is built from TRBV6-2 or TRBV6-3 and TRBJ2-7; TRBD2 matches at 11 bases. The CDR3 extends over 15 amino acids. V trimming: 0 bases; J trimming: 3 bases; junction bases outside the gene matches: 1. Germline CDR1 reads MNHEY; CDR2 reads SVGEGT. The CDR3 loop reads CASSYSGLAGYEQYF. DNA for the CDR3: TGTGCCAGCAGTTACTCCGGACTAGCGGGCTACGAGCAGTACTTC.

The chain has TRBV20-1 and TRBJ2-6; perhaps TRBD2 as D (6 bases). This CDR3 region has 17 residues. From germline, CDR1 is DFQATT and CDR2 SNEGSKA (reference sequence). Between the trimmed V and J ends, which lost 6 bases and 0 bases, there was a span of 18 bases. In DNA form, the CDR3 reads TGCAGTGCACTTGTCGGGACTCACATCTCTGGGGCCAACGTCCTGACTTTC. Protein sequence: CSALVGTHISGANVLTF.

This sequence joins TRBV2 and TRBJ1-2, with D possibly being TRBD1 (5 bases). Germline assignment: CDR1 SNHLY and CDR2 FYNNEI. The V end lost 4 bases, the J end lost 9 bases, and 12 bases lay between the germline ends. The length of the CDR3 is 12 residues. The CDR3 DNA sequence: TGTGCCAGCAGTGCTTCCCGGGGGAGCTACACCTTC. Protein product: CASSASRGSYTF.

The count of this clonotype is one. V is TRBV4-3 and J is TRBJ2-3; 12 positions match TRBD2. Trimming removed 0 bases from V and 6 bases from J; junction bases left unmatched: 7. This CDR3 is 17 amino acids long. Germline-derived CDR1 and CDR2 are LGHNA and YSLEER. This CDR3 reads CASSQDATSGSADTQYF. CDR3 nucleotides: TGCGCCAGCAGCCAAGATGCGACTAGCGGGAGTGCTGATACGCAGTATTTT.

This chain links TRBV2 with TRBJ2-3, with D possibly TRBD2 on 6 matching bases. V was pared by 1 base and J by 2 bases, with 7 bases between. This CDR3 has 14 amino acids. Germline V gene data show CDR1 as SNHLY and CDR2 as FYNNEI. The CDR3 reads CASSEGDFTDTQYF. The CDR3 bases are TGTGCCAGCAGTGAAGGGGACTTCACAGATACGCAGTATTTT.

This sequence joins TRBV3-1 and TRBJ2-5; D remains unclear. With 5 bases removed from V and 5 bases from J, the gap between germline ends came to 12 bases. Germline-derived CDR1 and CDR2 are LGHDT and YNNKEL (reference sequence). The CDR3 is 13 residues long. The CDR3 coding sequence is TGTGCCAGCAGCAAAAGTAATCCGGAGACCCAGTACTTC. Encoded protein: CASSKSNPETQYF.

As DNA, the CDR3 is TGTGCCAGCAGCTCAAAACAGGGCAATGAGCAGTTCTTC. Protein product: CASSSKQGNEQFF. This chain uses TRBV7-2 with TRBJ2-1; D is possibly TRBD1 (6 bases). Germline CDR1 SGHTA, CDR2 FQGNSA. The CDR3 contains 13 residues. Trimming pared 4 bases from V and 6 bases from J, leaving 10 bases between.

This chain uses TRBV20-1 with TRBJ2-5; 9 bases are a match to TRBD2. This CDR3 is built from 15 residues. The V gene's germline CDR1 is DFQATT and CDR2 SNEGSKA (reference sequence). Germline trimming cut 3 bases from V and 2 bases from J; bases unmatched to any gene: 7. The CDR3 here is CSARSLREGQETQYF. The CDR3 region has the DNA TGCAGTGCTAGGTCCTTGCGGGAGGGACAAGAGACCCAGTACTTC.

The gene calls are TRBV6-6 and TRBJ1-6; D remains ambiguous. The CDR3 is 15 residues long. V lost 2 bases to trimming and J lost 5 bases, with 10 bases between them. The germline V gene encodes CDR1 MNHNY and CDR2 SVGAGI (reference sequence). The CDR3 sequence is CASSYRYGDNSPLHF. The CDR3 coding sequence is TGTGCCAGCAGTTACCGTTATGGCGATAATTCACCCCTCCACTTT.

The count of this clonotype is one. The chain is built from TRBV29-1 and TRBJ2-1, with TRBD1 matching 8 bases. From germline, CDR1 is SQVTM and CDR2 ANQGSEA. CDR3 length equals 11 residues. Germline trimming cut 6 bases from V and 10 bases from J; bases unmatched to any gene: 5. The CDR3 region has the DNA TGCAGCGTCGTGACAGGGGAGGAGCAGTTCTTC. Translation: CSVVTGEEQFF.

This clonotype was detected a few times. The genes are TRBV3-1 and TRBJ2-7; 9 positions match TRBD2. CDR3 length: 15 residues. Looked up from germline, CDR1 is LGHDT and CDR2 is YNNKEL (reference sequence). Trimming at V came to 1 base and at J to 7 bases, leaving 8 bases not matched to a gene. The CDR3 reads CASSQGLAGLGEQYF. CDR3 coding DNA: TGTGCCAGCAGCCAAGGGCTAGCGGGATTGGGAGAGCAGTACTTC.

The rearrangement uses TRBV12-3 or TRBV12-4 and TRBJ2-6; D possibly matches TRBD1 or TRBD2 (6 bases each). V lost 6 bases to trimming and J lost 5 bases, with 14 bases between them. This CDR3 contains 15 residues. CDR3 nucleotides: TGTGCCAGCAGCTCTCCGGGGGCTCGGGCCAACGTCCTGACTTTC. Amino acids: CASSSPGARANVLTF.

In its sample, this clonotype was seen many times. V gene TRBV10-3 combines with J gene TRBJ2-7, with D possibly being TRBD1 (5 bases). With 3 bases removed from V and 0 bases from J, the gap between germline ends came to 6 bases. The CDR3 length is 13 residues. Germline CDR1 and CDR2: ENHRY and SYGVKD. CDR3 bases: TGTGCCATCAGTGAAGACAGCTCCTACGAGCAGTACTTC. This encodes CAISEDSSYEQYF.

The V call is TRBV29-1, the J call TRBJ2-3, with TRBD2 identical over 8 bases. The CDR3 totals 15 residues. Germline-derived CDR1 and CDR2 are SQVTM and ANQGSEA. The V segment lost 2 bases and the J segment 6 bases; nucleotides outside the gene matches: 10. CDR3 amino acids: CSVEFGAGGDDTQYF. CDR3 in DNA: TGCAGCGTTGAATTCGGCGCGGGGGGTGACGATACGCAGTATTTT.

This clonotype was counted a few times. The chain carries TRBV18 and TRBJ2-5, with 7 nucleotides matching TRBD1. This CDR3 has 13 amino acids. Germline CDR1 KGHSH, CDR2 LQKENI. V lost 5 bases to trimming and J lost 4 bases; unmatched junction nucleotides: 4. The CDR3 coding sequence is TGTGCCAGCTCAAGGGGGCTGACAGAGACCCAGTACTTC. Amino acid sequence: CASSRGLTETQYF.

This clonotype was counted once. The chain recombines TRBV4-2 with TRBJ1-6; 9 positions match TRBD1. J was trimmed by 9 bases and V by 3 bases; bases with no gene match: 9. Germline V gene lookup returns CDR1 LGHNA and CDR2 YNFKEQ. The CDR3 contains 16 residues. CDR3: CASSQDPGQGASPLHF. CDR3 nucleotides: TGTGCCAGCAGCCAGGACCCGGGACAGGGTGCTTCACCCCTCCACTTT.

The rearrangement links TRBV6-5 to TRBJ2-5; TRBD1 matches at 7 bases. The V gene's germline CDR1 is MNHEY and CDR2 SVGAGI. V shed 2 bases, J shed 11 bases, and the junction held 2 bases outside the gene matches. The CDR3 totals 11 residues. The CDR3 protein is CASSYGTEQYF. DNA of the CDR3: TGTGCCAGCAGTTACGGGACAGAGCAGTACTTC.

V is TRBV12-3 or TRBV12-4 and J is TRBJ1-2; 7 nucleotides agree with TRBD1. The CDR3 contains 15 residues. V dropped 2 bases and J dropped 5; count of bases not matched to a gene: 8. CDR3 sequence reads: CASSLSGTEIYGYTF. Here the CDR3 DNA reads TGTGCCAGCAGTTTATCCGGGACAGAAATATATGGCTACACCTTC.

This clonotype occurred many times. The chain carries TRBV5-1 and TRBJ2-5; TRBD1 might be the D (6 bases). The CDR3 runs 16 residues. Germline V gene sequence: CDR1 SGHRS, CDR2 YFSETQ. V shed 0 bases and J shed 3 bases, with 15 bases lying between them. The CDR3 is CASSLGYGQFEETQYF. The CDR3 DNA is TGCGCCAGCAGCTTGGGTTATGGACAGTTCGAAGAGACCCAGTACTTC. The entire variable domain, with the rest obtained from reference TRBV5-1 and TRBJ2-5, is as follows: KAGVTQTPRYLIKTRGQQVTLSCSPISGHRSVSWYQQTPGQGLQFLFEYFSETQRNKGNFPGRFSGRQFSNSRSEMNVSTLELGDSALYLCASSLGYGQFEETQYFGPGTRLLVL.

The chain couples TRBV7-9 to TRBJ2-7; 9 bases agree with TRBD1. Germline V gene data show CDR1 as SEHNR and CDR2 as FQNEAQ (reference sequence). The V and J ends lost 5 bases and 3 bases, in that order; junction bases with no gene match: 5. The CDR3 covers 14 residues. The CDR3 region is CASSHRDRDYEQYF. The CDR3 nucleotides are TGTGCCAGCAGCCACAGGGACAGGGACTACGAGCAGTACTTC.

The chain has TRBV20-1 and TRBJ2-1, with D unresolved. V was shortened by 3 bases and J by 2 bases, with 8 bases between the two germline ends. Germline assignment: CDR1 DFQATT and CDR2 SNEGSKA (reference sequence). CDR3 length: 13 residues. DNA of the CDR3: TGCAGTGCTAGGTACGGAGCCTACAATGAGCAGTTCTTC. This translates into CSARYGAYNEQFF.